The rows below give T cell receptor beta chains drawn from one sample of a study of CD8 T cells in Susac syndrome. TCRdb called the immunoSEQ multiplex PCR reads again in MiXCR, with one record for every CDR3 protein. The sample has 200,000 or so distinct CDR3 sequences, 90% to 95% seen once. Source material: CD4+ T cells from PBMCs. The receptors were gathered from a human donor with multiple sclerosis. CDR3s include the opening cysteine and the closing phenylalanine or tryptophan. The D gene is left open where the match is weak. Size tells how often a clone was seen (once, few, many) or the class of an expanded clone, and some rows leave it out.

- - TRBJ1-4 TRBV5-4 CASSLDGEKLFF TGTGCCAGCAGCTTAGATGGGGAAAAACTGTTTTTT
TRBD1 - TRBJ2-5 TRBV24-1 CATSDATGGRGRQYF TGTGCCACCAGTGATGCGACAGGGGGACGGGGACGCCAGTACTTC
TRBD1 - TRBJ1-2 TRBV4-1 CASSQEGQGRGYTF TGCGCCAGCAGCCAAGAGGGACAGGGTCGGGGCTACACCTTC
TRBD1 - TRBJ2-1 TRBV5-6 CASRLVPGQPQFF TGTGCCAGCAGACTAGTCCCGGGACAGCCCCAGTTCTTC
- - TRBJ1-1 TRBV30 CAWKKNGVTEAFF TGTGCCTGGAAAAAGAACGGGGTTACTGAAGCTTTCTTT
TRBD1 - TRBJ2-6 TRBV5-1 CASSSPRGLGANVLTF TGCGCCAGCAGCTCCCCGAGGGGGCTTGGGGCCAACGTCCTGACTTTC
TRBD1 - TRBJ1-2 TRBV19 CASTFDRGDYGYTF TGTGCCAGTACCTTTGACAGGGGAGACTATGGCTACACCTTC
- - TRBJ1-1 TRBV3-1 CASSRREAEAFF TGTGCCAGCAGCCGACGTGAGGCGGAAGCTTTCTTT
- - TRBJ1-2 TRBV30 CAWTARVQPKEGYTF TGTGCCTGGACCGCCCGGGTCCAGCCTAAAGAGGGCTACACCTTC
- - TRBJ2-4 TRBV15 CATSRAREGLAKNIQYF TGTGCCACCAGCAGAGCACGGGAAGGCCTAGCCAAAAACATTCAGTACTTC
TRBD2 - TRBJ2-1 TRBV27 CASSLVAGGILNEQFF TGTGCCAGCAGTTTGGTAGCGGGAGGGATCTTGAATGAGCAGTTCTTC
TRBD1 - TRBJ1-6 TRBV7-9 CASSLGQGVRNSPLHF TGTGCCAGCAGCTTAGGACAGGGGGTACGGAATTCACCCCTCCACTTT
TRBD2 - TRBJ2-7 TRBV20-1 CSARGREELEQYF TGCAGTGCTCGCGGGAGGGAGGAACTCGAGCAGTACTTC
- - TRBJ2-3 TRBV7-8 CASSLGWKGGDTQYF TGTGCCAGCAGCTTAGGGTGGAAGGGGGGGGATACGCAGTATTTT
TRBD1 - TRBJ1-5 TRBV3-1 CASSQTGGRQPQHF TGTGCCAGCAGCCAGACAGGGGGAAGACAGCCCCAGCATTTT
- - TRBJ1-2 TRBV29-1 CSVEWSNYGYTF TGCAGCGTTGAATGGTCTAACTATGGCTACACCTTC
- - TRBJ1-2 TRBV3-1 CASSQETGGPANYGYTF TGTGCCAGCAGCCAAGAGACGGGGGGCCCAGCTAACTATGGCTACACCTTC
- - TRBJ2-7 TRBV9 CASSVGDGPYEQYF TGTGCCAGCAGCGTAGGGGACGGTCCCTACGAGCAGTACTTC
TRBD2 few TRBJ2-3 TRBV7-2 CASSPGLATDTQYF TGTGCCAGCAGCCCCGGACTAGCAACAGATACGCAGTATTTT
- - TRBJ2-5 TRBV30 CAWSQGWTQYF TGTGCCTGGAGTCAGGGGTGGACCCAGTACTTC
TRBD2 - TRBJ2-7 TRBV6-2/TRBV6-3 CASGAGGASYEQYF TGTGCCAGCGGGGCGGGGGGAGCCTCCTACGAGCAGTACTTC
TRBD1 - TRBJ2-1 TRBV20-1 CSGRGGQGINEQFF TGCAGTGGCCGGGGCGGACAGGGGATAAATGAGCAGTTCTTC
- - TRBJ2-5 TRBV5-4 CASSLPQETQYF TGTGCCAGCAGCTTGCCTCAAGAGACCCAGTACTTC
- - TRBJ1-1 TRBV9 CASSVGPRSPDEAFF TGTGCCAGCAGCGTAGGACCCCGGTCCCCCGACGAAGCTTTCTTT
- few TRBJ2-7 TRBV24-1 CATSDPVTYEQYF TGTGCCACCAGTGACCCCGTGACCTACGAGCAGTACTTC
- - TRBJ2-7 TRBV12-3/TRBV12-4 CASSRDPREQYF TGTGCCAGCAGCCGCGACCCTCGAGAGCAGTACTTC
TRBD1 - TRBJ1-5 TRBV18 CASSPPGTGLGQPQHF TGTGCCAGCTCACCACCGGGGACAGGCCTGGGTCAGCCCCAGCATTTT
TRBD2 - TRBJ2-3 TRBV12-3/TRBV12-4 CASSSGLAGIDTQYF TGTGCCAGCAGTTCCGGGCTAGCGGGCATAGATACGCAGTATTTT
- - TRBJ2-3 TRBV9 CASSLSKDTQYF TGTGCCAGCAGCCTTTCTAAAGATACGCAGTATTTT
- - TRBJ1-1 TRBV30 CACSANTEAFF TGTGCCTGCTCAGCGAACACTGAAGCTTTCTTT
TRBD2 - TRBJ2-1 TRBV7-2 CASSPRTPSGGEPFF TGTGCCAGCAGCCCCCGGACCCCTAGCGGGGGGGAACCGTTCTTC
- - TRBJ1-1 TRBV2 CASHRDQRNKAFF TGTGCCAGCCACCGGGACCAGAGAAATAAGGCTTTCTTT
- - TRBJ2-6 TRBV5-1 CASSSEGIPNVLTF TGCGCCAGCAGCTCTGAGGGGATCCCGAACGTCCTGACTTTC
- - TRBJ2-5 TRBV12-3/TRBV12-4 CASSSLWGQTQYF TGTGCCAGCAGTTCCCTCTGGGGTCAGACCCAGTACTTC